This T cell receptor (beta chain) appears in the sequencing data of a study of tumor and adjacent non-tumor tissue in lung cancer. About the study: Samples averaged about 4.17 million productive TCRbeta reads each.

No cell sorting was done before RNA was extracted from the tissue. Newly diagnosed lung cancer patients had thoracic surgery in China, August–late 2014, without prior chemotherapy. Three rounds of nested PCR, following a modified ARM-PCR protocol, produced the TCRbeta library. TCRdb processed the multiplex PCR reads anew with MiXCR; each CDR3 protein has one entry. The sample consists of some 200,000 distinct CDR3 sequences, less than 80% of them appearing once. Germline loops: CDR1 LGHNA, CDR2 YSLEER. The CDR3 is made up of 13 amino acids. Study observations and caveats: Tumor repertoires had a smaller top 100 clone share than normal lung.

As for this clonotype: The antigen is not known. At one boundary the junction diverges from the germline segment, which might be a read error.

Material for sequencing was lung tumor tissue. The rearrangement links TRBV4-3 to TRBJ2-7; 9 nucleotides line up with TRBD1. The TCR originated in a man in his 60s with non-small cell lung cancer. The CDR3 sequence: CARNQDRGDRACF. CDR3 coding DNA: TGCGCCAGGAACCAAGACCGAGGGGACAGGGCGTGCTTC.